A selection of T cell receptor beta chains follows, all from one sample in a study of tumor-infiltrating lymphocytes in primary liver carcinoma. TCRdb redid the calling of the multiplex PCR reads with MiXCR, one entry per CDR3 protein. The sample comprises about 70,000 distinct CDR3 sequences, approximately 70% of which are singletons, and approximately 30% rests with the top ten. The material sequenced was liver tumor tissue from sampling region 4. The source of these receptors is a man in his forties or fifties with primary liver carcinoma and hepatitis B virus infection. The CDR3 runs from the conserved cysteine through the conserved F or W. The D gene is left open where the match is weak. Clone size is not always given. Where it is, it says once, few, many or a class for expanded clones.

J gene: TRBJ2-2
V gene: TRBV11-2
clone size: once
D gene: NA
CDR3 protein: CASSWGQGSNTGKLFF

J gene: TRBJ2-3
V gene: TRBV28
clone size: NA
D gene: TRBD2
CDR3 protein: CARSPAGGTDTQYF

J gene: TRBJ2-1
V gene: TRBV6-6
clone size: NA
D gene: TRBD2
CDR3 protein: CASSYGGRVVEQFF

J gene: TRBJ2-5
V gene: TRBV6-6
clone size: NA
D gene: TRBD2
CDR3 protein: CVSSYGTSSGETQYF

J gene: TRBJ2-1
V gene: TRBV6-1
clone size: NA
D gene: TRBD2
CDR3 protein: CTSRGASGRSEQFF

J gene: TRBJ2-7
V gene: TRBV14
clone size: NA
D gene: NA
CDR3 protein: CSSSYHAYEQYF

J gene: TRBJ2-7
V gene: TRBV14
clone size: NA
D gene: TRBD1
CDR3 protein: CASSLTGTGTAYDQYF

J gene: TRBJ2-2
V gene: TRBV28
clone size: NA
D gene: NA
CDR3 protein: CASSLGVVVGELFF

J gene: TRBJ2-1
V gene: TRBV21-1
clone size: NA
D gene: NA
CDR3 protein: CASRQGAANEQSF

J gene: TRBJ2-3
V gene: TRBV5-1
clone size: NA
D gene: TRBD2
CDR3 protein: CASSPNSGTAAGMQYF

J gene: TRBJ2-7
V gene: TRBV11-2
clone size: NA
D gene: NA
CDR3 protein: CTSNRLGLTDAYEQYF

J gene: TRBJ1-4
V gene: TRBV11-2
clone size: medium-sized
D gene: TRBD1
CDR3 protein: CASSLGTGGGEKLFF

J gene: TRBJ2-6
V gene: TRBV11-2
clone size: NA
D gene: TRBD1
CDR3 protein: CANRPGQRPGANVPTF

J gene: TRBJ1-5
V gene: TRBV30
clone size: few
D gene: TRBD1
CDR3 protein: CAWSQGATDQPQHF

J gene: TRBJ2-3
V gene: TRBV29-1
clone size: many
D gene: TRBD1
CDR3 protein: CSATGGTDTQYF

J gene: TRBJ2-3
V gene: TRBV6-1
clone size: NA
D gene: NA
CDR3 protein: CVSSQSTGGTDTQYF

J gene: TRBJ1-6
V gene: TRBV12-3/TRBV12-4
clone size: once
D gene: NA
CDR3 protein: CASTLSPVTESPLHF

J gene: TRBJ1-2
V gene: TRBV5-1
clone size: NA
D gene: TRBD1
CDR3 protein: CASTLVAGGYGYIF

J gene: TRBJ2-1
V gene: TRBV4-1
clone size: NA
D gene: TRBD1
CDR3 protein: CASSHFAAGQGAISSYNEQFF

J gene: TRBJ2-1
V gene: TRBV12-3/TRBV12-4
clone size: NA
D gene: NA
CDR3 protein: CASSPQAEGSGDEQFF

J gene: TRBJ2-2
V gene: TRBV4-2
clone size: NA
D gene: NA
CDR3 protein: CASSQDVQGSGELFF

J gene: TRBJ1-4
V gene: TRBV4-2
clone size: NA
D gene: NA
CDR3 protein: CASSPERGSTNEKLFF

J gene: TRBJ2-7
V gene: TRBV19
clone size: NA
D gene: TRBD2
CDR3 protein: CASSTSSGETYEQYF

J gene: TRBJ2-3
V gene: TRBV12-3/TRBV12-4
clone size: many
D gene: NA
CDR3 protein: CASSGATDTQYF

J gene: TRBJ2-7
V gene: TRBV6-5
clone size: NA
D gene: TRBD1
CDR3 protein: CASRTGTANSDEQYF

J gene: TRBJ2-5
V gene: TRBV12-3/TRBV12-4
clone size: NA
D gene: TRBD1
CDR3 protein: CASGRGQGETQYF

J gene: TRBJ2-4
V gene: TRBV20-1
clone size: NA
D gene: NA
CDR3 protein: CSAGGKSSNDIQYF

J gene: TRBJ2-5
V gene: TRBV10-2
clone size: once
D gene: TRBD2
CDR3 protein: CTSRETSGAETQYF

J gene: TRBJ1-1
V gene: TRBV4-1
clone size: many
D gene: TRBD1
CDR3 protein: CASSQARQGGTEAFF

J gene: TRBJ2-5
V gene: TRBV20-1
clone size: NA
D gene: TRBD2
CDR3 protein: CSTREPLAGEEDTQYF

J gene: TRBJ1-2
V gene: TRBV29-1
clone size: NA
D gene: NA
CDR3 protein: CSVGDRGDLDYGYTF

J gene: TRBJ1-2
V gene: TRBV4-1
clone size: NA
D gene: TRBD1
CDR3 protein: CVSSPDQGAFDCGYTF

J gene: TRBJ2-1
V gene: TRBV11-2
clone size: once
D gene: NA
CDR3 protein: CASGLSYRGPVKQVRSHNEQFF

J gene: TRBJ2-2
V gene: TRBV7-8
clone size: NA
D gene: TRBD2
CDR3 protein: CACSDGLAGTGELFF

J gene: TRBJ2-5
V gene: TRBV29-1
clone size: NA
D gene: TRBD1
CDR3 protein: CSARTGKETQYF

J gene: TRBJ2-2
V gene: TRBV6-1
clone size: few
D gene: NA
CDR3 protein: CASSEHGVGELFF

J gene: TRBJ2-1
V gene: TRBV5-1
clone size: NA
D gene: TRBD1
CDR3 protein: CASSFTGTGGNEQFF

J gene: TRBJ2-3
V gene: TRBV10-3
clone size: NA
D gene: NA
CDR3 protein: CATSGGAGTVTQCF

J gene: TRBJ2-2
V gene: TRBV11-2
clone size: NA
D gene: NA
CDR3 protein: CASSLMALTGTRELFF

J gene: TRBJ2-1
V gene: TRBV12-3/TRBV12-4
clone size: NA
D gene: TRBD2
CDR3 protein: CASSLVGGPRWYEQFF

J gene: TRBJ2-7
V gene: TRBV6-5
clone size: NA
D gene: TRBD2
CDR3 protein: CAGSQSGSYGQYF

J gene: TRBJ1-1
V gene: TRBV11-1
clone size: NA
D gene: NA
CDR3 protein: CASSLQTAENTGAFF

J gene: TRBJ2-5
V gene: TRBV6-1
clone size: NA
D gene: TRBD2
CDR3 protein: CVSEVSGTQETQYF

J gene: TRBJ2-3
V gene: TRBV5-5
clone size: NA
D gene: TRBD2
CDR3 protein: CASNFVAGVKRTDTQYF

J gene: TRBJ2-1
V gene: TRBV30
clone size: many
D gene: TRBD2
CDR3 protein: CAWSVPLTSGRLYNEQFF

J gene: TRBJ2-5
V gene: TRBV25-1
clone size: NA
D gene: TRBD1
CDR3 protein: CARSDRQGTQETQYF

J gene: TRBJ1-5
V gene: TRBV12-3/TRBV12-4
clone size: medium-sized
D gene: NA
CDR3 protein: CASSLWDGSNQPQHF

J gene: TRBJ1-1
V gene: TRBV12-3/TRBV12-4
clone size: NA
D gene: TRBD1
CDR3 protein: CVTSRGTSYEAFF

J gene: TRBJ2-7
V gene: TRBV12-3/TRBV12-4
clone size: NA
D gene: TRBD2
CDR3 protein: CASEPGLEGSYNEQYF

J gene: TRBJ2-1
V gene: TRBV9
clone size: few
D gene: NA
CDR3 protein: CASSVVEAPYNEQFF

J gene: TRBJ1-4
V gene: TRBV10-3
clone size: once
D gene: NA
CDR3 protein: CAISPGPGDDEKLSF

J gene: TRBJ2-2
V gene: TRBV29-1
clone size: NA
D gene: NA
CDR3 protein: CSAWRVSTGELFF

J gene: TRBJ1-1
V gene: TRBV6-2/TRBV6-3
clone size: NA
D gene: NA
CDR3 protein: CTSSYSAWYTDAFF

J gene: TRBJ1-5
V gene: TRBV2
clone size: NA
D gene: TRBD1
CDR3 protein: CASNPGTGEGNQPQHF

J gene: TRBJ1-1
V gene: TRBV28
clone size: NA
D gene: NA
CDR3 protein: CASIYRGSGGAGAFF